Listed here are 10 T cell receptor beta chains from one sample, sequenced in a study of T cells in Graves' hyperthyroidism and ophthalmopathy. RNA transcripts provided the source from which TCR beta CDR3 regions were amplified. With the HTBI primer set, the TCR CDR3 went through a first round of RT-PCR. TCRdb re-derived calls from the multiplex PCR reads in MiXCR, one entry per CDR3 protein. Among approximately 480,000 distinct CDR3 sequences listed, 20% to 25% were seen once. Source material: blood. The receptors were sampled from a man between 18 and 35 years old with Graves' hyperthyroidism.

Ten or more counts support this clonotype. The CDR3 reads CACLAAPSGNTIYF. The CDR3 DNA reads as TGTGCCTGTCTAGCGGCCCCCTCTGGAAACACCATATATTTT. V is TRBV30 and J is TRBJ1-3, with D uncertain. V gave up 6 bases and J gave up 0 bases, with 12 bases separating them. CDR3 length equals 14 residues. Germline CDR1 GTSNPN, CDR2 SVGIG (reference sequence). Full variable domain (rest looked up from reference TRBV30 and TRBJ1-3): SQTIHQWPATLVQPVGSPLSLECTVEGTSNPNLYWYRQAAGRGLQLLFYSVGIGQISSEVPQNLSASRPQDRQFILSSKKLLLSDSGFYLCACLAAPSGNTIYFGEGSWLTVV.

This clonotype has at least ten counts. The CDR3 is CATSETGEGQPQHF. The CDR3 DNA reads as TGTGCCACCAGTGAGACAGGGGAGGGTCAGCCCCAGCATTTT. The chain employs TRBV24-1 and TRBJ1-5, with 8 bases matching TRBD1. The germline V gene encodes CDR1 KGHDR and CDR2 SFDVKD. This CDR3 comprises 14 residues. V gave up 4 bases and J gave up 6 bases; unmatched junction bases: 4.

This clonotype was picked up many times. The chain recombines TRBV20-1 with TRBJ2-7, with a possible D match to TRBD1 (5 bases). Germline loops: CDR1 DFQATT, CDR2 SNEGSKA (reference sequence). The CDR3 is made up of 15 amino acids. V lost 0 bases, J lost 5 bases, and 17 bases lay in between. CDR3 region: CSARDPGRVVDEQYF. The CDR3 bases are TGCAGTGCTAGAGATCCGGGCAGGGTGGTGGACGAGCAGTACTTC.

This clonotype was seen at least ten times. The chain combines TRBV28 with TRBJ2-5, with a tentative D call TRBD1 (5 bases). Germline V gene lookup returns CDR1 MDHEN and CDR2 SYDVKM. Deletions cut 11 bases from V and 1 base from J, with 17 bases between. The CDR3 extends over 14 amino acids. The CDR3 region is CAGASRSFQETQYF. CDR3 nucleotide sequence: TGTGCCGGGGCGAGCAGGAGTTTCCAAGAGACCCAGTACTTC.

This clonotype was detected many times. The V gene is TRBV2, the J gene TRBJ1-5; 8 bases are shared with TRBD1. After removal of 3 bases from V and 5 bases from J, the junction contained 6 bases not matched to a gene. Germline V gives CDR1 SNHLY, CDR2 FYNNEI. The CDR3 is 15 amino acids. CDR3 sequence reads: CASSDGRGRDQPQHF. As DNA, the CDR3 is TGTGCCAGCAGTGATGGCAGGGGGCGAGATCAGCCCCAGCATTTT.

The rearrangement joins TRBV29-1 to TRBJ1-1; TRBD1 aligns across 9 bases. Germline V gene data show CDR1 as SQVTM and CDR2 as ANQGSEA. The J segment lost 6 bases and the V segment lost 4 bases, leaving 12 bases of the junction unmatched. This CDR3 region has 15 residues. The DNA for the CDR3 is TGCAGCGTTGCAACTTCGGACAGGGGAGCGGCTGAAGCTTTCTTT. As protein: CSVATSDRGAAEAFF.

This clonotype was seen many times. V gene TRBV24-1 combines with J gene TRBJ2-2; 7 nucleotides agree with TRBD1. The CDR3 loop spans 16 amino acids. Germline-derived CDR1 and CDR2 are KGHDR and SFDVKD. The V gene end was trimmed by 4 bases and the J gene end by 10 bases; junction bases not matched to a gene: 14. The DNA for the CDR3 is TGTGCCACCAGTGAAACAAACAGGGGATCTTCCGAGGAGCTGTTTTTT. Its translation: CATSETNRGSSEELFF.

The sample holds many counts of this clonotype. The chain joins TRBV11-2 to TRBJ1-2; no definite D call. V lost 0 bases and J 4 bases, leaving 9 bases between the germline ends. CDR1 and CDR2 from the germline V gene are SGHAT and FQNNGV. The length of the CDR3 is 14 residues. The CDR3 sequence is CASSLETGVYGYTF. In DNA, the CDR3 is TGTGCCAGCAGCTTAGAGACTGGAGTCTATGGCTACACCTTC. The full variable domain, rest sourced from reference TRBV11-2 and TRBJ1-2, is EAGVAQSPRYKIIEKRQSVAFWCNPISGHATLYWYQQILGQGPKLLIQFQNNGVVDDSQLPKDRFSAERLKGVDSTLKIQPAKLEDSAVYLCASSLETGVYGYTFGSGTRLTVV.

In this sample, this clonotype turned up a few times. This chain connects TRBV2 to TRBJ1-6, with no clear D. Germline CDR1 and CDR2: SNHLY and FYNNEI. This CDR3 is built from 13 residues. V lost 1 base and J lost 4, with 2 bases in between. The CDR3 DNA is TGTGCCAGCAGTGAAGGATATAATTCACCCCTCCACTTT. Its translation: CASSEGYNSPLHF.

As DNA, the CDR3 is TGTGCCAGCGTAGACAGGGTTCAAGAGACCCAGTACTTC. Translated: CASVDRVQETQYF. The chain joins TRBV6-2 or TRBV6-3 to TRBJ2-5; TRBD1 matches at 7 bases. The CDR3 has 13 amino acids. V trimming: 8 bases; J trimming: 2 bases; junction bases outside the gene matches: 5. Germline V gene sequence: CDR1 MNHEY, CDR2 SVGEGT.